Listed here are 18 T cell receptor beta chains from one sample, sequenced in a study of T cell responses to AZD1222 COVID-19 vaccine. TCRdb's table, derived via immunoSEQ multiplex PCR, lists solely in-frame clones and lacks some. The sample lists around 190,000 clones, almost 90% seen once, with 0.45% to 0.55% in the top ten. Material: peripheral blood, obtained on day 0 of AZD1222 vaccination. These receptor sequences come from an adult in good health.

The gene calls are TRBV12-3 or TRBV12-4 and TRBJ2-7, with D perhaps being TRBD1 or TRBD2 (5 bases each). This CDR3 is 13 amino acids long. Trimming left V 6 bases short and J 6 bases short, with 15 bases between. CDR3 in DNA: TGTGCCAGCAGCCCGGGACGTCCTTCCGAGCAGTACTTC. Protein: CASSPGRPSEQYF.

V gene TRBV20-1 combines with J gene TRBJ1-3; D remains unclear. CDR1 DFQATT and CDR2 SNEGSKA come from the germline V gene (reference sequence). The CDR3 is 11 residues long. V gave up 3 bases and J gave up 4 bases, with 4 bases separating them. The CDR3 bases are TGCAGTGCTAGTAGAGGAAACACCATATATTTT. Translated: CSASRGNTIYF.

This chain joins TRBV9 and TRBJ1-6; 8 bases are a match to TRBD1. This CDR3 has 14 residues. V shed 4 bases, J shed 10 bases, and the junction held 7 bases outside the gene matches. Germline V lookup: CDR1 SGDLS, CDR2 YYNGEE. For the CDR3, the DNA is TGTGCCAGCAGCCCCGGACAGGGAAAATCACCCCTCCACTTT. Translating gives CASSPGQGKSPLHF.

Here the CDR3 reads CASSMRDRSLYSNQPQHF. DNA for the CDR3: TGTGCCAGTAGTATGAGGGACAGGTCCTTATATAGCAATCAGCCCCAGCATTTT. This chain uses TRBV19 with TRBJ1-5; TRBD1 matches at 8 bases. From germline, CDR1 is LNHDA and CDR2 SQIVND (reference sequence). This CDR3 has 18 amino acids. Trimming at V came to 3 bases and at J to 0 bases, leaving 10 bases not matched to a gene.

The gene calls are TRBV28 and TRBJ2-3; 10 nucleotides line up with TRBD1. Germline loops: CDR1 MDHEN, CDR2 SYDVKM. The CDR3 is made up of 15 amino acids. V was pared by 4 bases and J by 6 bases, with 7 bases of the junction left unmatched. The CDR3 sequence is CASSSRGQGGDTQYF. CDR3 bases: TGTGCCAGCAGTTCACGCGGACAGGGGGGTGATACGCAGTATTTT.

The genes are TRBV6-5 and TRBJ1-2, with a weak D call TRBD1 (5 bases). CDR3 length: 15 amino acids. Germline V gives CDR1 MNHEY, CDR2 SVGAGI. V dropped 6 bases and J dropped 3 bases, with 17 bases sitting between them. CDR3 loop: CASSTSGTVDYGYTF. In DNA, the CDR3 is TGTGCCAGCAGCACCTCCGGGACGGTGGACTATGGCTACACCTTC.

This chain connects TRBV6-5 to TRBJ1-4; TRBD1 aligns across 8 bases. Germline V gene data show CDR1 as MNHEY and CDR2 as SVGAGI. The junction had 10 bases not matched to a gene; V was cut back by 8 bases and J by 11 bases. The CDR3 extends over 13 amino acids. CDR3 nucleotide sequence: TGTGCCAGCCGAAGGACAGGGTTAGAGAAACTGTTTTTT. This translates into CASRRTGLEKLFF.

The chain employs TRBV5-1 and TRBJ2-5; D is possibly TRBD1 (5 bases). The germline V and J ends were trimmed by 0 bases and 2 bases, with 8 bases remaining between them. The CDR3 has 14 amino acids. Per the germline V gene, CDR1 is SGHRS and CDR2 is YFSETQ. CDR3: CASSLATGQETQYF. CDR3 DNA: TGCGCCAGCAGCTTGGCAACAGGACAAGAGACCCAGTACTTC.

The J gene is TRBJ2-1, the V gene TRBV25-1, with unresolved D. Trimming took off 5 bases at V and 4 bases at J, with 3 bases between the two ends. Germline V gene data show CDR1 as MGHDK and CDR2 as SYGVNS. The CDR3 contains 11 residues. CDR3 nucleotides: TGTGCCAGCAGTAGTTACAATGAGCAGTTCTTC. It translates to CASSSYNEQFF.

The CDR3 loop reads CASSRGQGNYGYTF. In nucleotides, the CDR3 is TGTGCCAGCAGCCGAGGACAGGGAAACTATGGCTACACCTTC. The rearrangement joins TRBV14 to TRBJ1-2; the match to TRBD1 covers 8 bases. With 4 bases clipped from V and 2 bases from J, the junction kept 3 bases outside the gene matches. The CDR3 runs to 14 residues. The V gene's germline CDR1 is SGHDN and CDR2 FVKESK.

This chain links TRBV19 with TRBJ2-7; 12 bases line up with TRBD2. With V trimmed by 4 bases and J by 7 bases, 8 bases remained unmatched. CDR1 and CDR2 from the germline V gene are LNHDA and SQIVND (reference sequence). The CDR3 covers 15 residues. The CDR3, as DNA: TGTGCCAGTAGTACTCTAGCGGGAGGGCCGGGGGAGCAGTACTTC. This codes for CASSTLAGGPGEQYF.

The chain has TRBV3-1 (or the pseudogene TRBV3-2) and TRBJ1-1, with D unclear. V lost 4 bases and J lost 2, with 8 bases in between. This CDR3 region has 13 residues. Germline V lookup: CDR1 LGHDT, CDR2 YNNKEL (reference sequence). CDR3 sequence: CASSLPPNTEAFF. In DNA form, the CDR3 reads TGTGCCAGCAGCCTCCCACCTAACACTGAAGCTTTCTTT.

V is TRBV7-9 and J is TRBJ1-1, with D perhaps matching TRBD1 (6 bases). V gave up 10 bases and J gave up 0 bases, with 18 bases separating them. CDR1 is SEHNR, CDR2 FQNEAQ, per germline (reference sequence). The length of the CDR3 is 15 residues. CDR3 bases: TGTGCCACACTTCTAACAGGGCACATGAACACTGAAGCTTTCTTT. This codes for CATLLTGHMNTEAFF.

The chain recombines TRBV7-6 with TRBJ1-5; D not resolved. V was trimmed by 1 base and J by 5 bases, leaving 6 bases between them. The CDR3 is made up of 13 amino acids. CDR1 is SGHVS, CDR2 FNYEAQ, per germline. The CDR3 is CASSLGTDQPQHF. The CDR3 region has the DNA TGTGCCAGCAGCTTAGGCACGGATCAGCCCCAGCATTTT.

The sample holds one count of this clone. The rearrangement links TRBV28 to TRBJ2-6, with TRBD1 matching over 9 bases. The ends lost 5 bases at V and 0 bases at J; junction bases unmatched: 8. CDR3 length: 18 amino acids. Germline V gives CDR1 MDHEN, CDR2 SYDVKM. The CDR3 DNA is TGTGCCAGCAGTATAGGCGGGACAGGGAGCTCTGGGGCCAACGTCCTGACTTTC. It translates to CASSIGGTGSSGANVLTF.

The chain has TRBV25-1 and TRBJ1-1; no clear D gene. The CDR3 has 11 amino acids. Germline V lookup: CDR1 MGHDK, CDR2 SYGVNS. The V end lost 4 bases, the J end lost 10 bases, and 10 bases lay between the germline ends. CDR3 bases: TGTGCCAGCAGTGGGGGAGGGCGAGCTTTCTTT. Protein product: CASSGGGRAFF.

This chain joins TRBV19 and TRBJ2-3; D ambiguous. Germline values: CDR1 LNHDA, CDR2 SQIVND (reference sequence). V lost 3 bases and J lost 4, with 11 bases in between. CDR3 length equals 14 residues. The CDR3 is CASSISGPPDTQYF. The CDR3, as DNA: TGTGCCAGTAGTATCTCAGGTCCCCCAGATACGCAGTATTTT.

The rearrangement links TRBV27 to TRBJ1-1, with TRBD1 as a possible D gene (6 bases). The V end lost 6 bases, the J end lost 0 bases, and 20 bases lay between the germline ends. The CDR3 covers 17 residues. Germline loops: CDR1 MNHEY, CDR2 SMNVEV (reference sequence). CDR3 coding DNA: TGTGCCAGCAGCCGTAATCAGGGGCCCGTAATGAACACTGAAGCTTTCTTT. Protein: CASSRNQGPVMNTEAFF.